The present TCR beta chain was sequenced within a study of T cell repertoires in ileal Crohn's disease. Assay used: immunoSEQ multiplex PCR; TCRdb lists only in-frame clones, some missing. The sample lists over 9,000 clones, around 80% occurring once. Notes on this clone: The antigen is unknown.

Study observations and caveats: Clonality above 26.8% at surgery always came with endoscopic recurrence. Within the first postoperative year, endoscopy came at median about 6.4 months.

As to time point: neoterminal ileum biopsy at postoperative endoscopy, about 6 months after surgery. Adults with ileal or ileocolonic Crohn's disease and an indication for resection were eligible. Losses at the gene ends were 7 bases for V and 3 bases for J; bases not matched to a gene: 1. Germline CDR1 and CDR2: SQVTM and ANQGSEA. The CDR3 length is 11 residues. Sequencing was carried out using ileal tissue. V usage is TRBV29-1 and J usage is TRBJ2-5, with 8 bases that match TRBD1. The clonotype comes from an adult with Crohn's disease. The CDR3 region has the DNA TGCAGCGGGGGACAGGAAGAGACCCAGTACTTC. Its protein product is CSGGQEETQYF.